This section outlines one T cell receptor (beta chain) sequence together with its context. Here immunoSEQ multiplex PCR was the method, and the copy in TCRdb shows in-frame clones only, minus some. The data show about 160,000 clones, around four fifths seen once. This sample was taken from a study of blood T cell repertoires in COVID-19. CDR3 size: 14 residues. V shed 0 bases, J shed 4 bases, and the junction held 0 bases outside the gene matches. CDR1 is SGDLS and CDR2 is YYNGEE in the germline V gene. The TCR sequence derives from an elderly woman with acute or convalescent COVID-19. The specimen sequenced was peripheral blood. This chain joins TRBV9 and TRBJ2-2; TRBD2 matches at 7 bases. The CDR3 reads CASSVGGSTGELFF. DNA of the CDR3: TGTGCCAGCAGCGTAGGCGGGAGCACCGGGGAGCTGTTTTTT.